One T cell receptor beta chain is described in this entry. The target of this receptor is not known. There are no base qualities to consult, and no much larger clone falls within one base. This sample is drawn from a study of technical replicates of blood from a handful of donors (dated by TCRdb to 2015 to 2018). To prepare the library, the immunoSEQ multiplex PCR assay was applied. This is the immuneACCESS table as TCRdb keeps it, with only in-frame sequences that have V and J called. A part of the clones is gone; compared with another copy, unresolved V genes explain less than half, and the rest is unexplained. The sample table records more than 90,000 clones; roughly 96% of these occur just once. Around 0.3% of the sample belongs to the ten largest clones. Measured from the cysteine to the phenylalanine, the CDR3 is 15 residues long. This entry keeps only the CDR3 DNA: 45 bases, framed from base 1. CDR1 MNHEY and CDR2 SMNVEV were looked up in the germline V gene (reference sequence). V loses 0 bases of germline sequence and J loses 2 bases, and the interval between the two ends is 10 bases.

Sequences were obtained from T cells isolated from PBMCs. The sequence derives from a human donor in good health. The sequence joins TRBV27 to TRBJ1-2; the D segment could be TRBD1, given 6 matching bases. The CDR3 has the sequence CASSLSWDTNYGYTF. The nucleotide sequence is TGTGCCAGCAGTTTATCGTGGGACACCAACTATGGCTACACCTTC.